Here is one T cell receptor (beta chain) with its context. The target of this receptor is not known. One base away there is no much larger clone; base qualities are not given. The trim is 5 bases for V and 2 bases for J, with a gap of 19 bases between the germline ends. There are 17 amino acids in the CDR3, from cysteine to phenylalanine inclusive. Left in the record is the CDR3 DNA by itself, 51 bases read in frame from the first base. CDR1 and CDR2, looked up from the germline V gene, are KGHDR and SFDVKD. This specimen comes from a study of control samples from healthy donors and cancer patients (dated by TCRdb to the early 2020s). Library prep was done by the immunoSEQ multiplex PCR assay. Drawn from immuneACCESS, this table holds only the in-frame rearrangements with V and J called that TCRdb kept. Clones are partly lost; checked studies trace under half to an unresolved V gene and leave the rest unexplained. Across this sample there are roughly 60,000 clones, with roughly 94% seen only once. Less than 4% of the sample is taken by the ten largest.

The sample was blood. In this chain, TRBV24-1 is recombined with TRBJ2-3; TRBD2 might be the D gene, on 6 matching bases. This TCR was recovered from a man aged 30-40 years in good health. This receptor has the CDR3 CATSANTLGGNTDTQYF. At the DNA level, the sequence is TGTGCCACCAGTGCCAACACCCTTGGGGGGAACACAGATACGCAGTATTTT.